This T cell receptor (beta chain) was observed in a study of identical twins. Study results and caveats: Out-of-frame alpha sequences common to twins exhibited an excess of low generation probability. Abundant beta clonotypes from cord blood had fewer insertions, unlike memory repertoires, which showed none.

Addition of a universal primer site occurred through template switching, and cDNA carried unique molecular identifiers. MiXCR, run by TCRdb on the 5' RACE reads, gives a single entry per CDR3 protein. In the table there are hundreds of thousands of distinct CDR3 sequences, around a tenth of which are singletons. CDR1 is MNHEY, CDR2 SVGEGT, per germline. V gave up 2 bases and J gave up 6 bases; unmatched junction bases: 6. The CDR3 consists of 16 residues. In this sample, this clonotype turned up a few times. Its antigen is undetermined. All donors were healthy Caucasians. The sequenced sample was memory (CD45RO+) T cells sorted from blood. The clonotype originates from a young woman in good health. The chain is built from TRBV6-2 or TRBV6-3 and TRBJ2-5, with 13 bases identical to TRBD2. The chain's CDR3 is CASSYQATSGRQTQYF. CDR3 DNA: TGTGCCAGCAGTTACCAGGCGACTAGCGGGAGGCAGACCCAGTACTTC.